Listed below are T cell receptor beta chains from one sample, sequenced in a study of blood T cell repertoires in COVID-19. Sequenced by immunoSEQ multiplex PCR; TCRdb stores in-frame clones only, minus some. The sample lists fewer than 450,000 clones; about nine tenths were seen once. Sequences were obtained from PBMCs or T cells enriched from blood (not recorded which). Every receptor here comes from a man between 18 and 35 years old who had recovered from COVID-19. The CDR3 runs from the conserved cysteine through the conserved F or W. D genes are given only for firm matches. Clone size appears in some rows only: once, few, many, or a class for an expanded clone.

DNA,CDR3,J,length,D,size,V
TGTGCCAGTCGGGACACCCTCTATGGCTACACCTTC,CASRDTLYGYTF,TRBJ1-2,12,.,.,TRBV2
TGCAGCGTGTCCGACAGGGACCTTAGTGGCTACACCTTC,CSVSDRDLSGYTF,TRBJ1-2,13,TRBD1,.,TRBV29-1
TGTGCCAGCAGCCAAGATTCCGTCCAGCCCCAGCATTTT,CASSQDSVQPQHF,TRBJ1-5,13,.,.,TRBV3-1/TRBV3-2
TGTGCCAGTAGTACAAGACAGACCGGTGGAAACACCATATATTTT,CASSTRQTGGNTIYF,TRBJ1-3,15,.,.,TRBV19
TGTGCCAGCAGCTTGCCAATAGGGCAAGGGGGCCTATTCGCTGAAGCTTTCTTT,CASSLPIGQGGLFAEAFF,TRBJ1-1,18,TRBD1,.,TRBV5-6
TGCGCCAGCAGCTTGTACCCAACCGGGACAGGGGGAGTATCCTCTAATGGCTACACCTTC,CASSLYPTGTGGVSSNGYTF,TRBJ1-2,20,TRBD1,.,TRBV5-1
TGTGCCAGCAGCCAAGTCGGGGACAGGGCCAACGTCCTGACTTTC,CASSQVGDRANVLTF,TRBJ2-6,15,.,.,TRBV3-1/TRBV3-2
TGTGCCAGCAGTGACGCGGGAGAAGGCTACAATGAGCAGTTCTTC,CASSDAGEGYNEQFF,TRBJ2-1,15,TRBD2,few,TRBV6-4
TGTGCCAGCAGCTTAGGGCCTAGCGGGAGCTCCTACGAGCAGTACTTC,CASSLGPSGSSYEQYF,TRBJ2-7,16,TRBD2,.,TRBV7-9
TGCGCCAGCAGCGGCCTAGTTGGAAACGAAAAACTGTTTTTT,CASSGLVGNEKLFF,TRBJ1-4,14,.,.,TRBV5-1
TGTGCCAGCAGCTTGTCTAGCGGGGGCTCCTACAATGAGCAGTTCTTC,CASSLSSGGSYNEQFF,TRBJ2-1,16,TRBD2,once,TRBV5-4
TGTGCCAGCAGTGGATCCGGGACTAGCGGGGGATATACGCAGTATTTT,CASSGSGTSGGYTQYF,TRBJ2-3,16,TRBD2,.,TRBV25-1
TGCGCCAGCTGGGAGGGGCCTGGAGTAGATACGCAGTATTTT,CASWEGPGVDTQYF,TRBJ2-3,14,TRBD2,.,TRBV5-1
TGTGCCAGCAGCGTAGGCCCCTCAGGGGGCCCCGAAAAACTGTTTTTT,CASSVGPSGGPEKLFF,TRBJ1-4,16,TRBD1,.,TRBV9
TGTGCCAGCAGCTTGGGAGGGCTTGACACTGAAGCTTTCTTT,CASSLGGLDTEAFF,TRBJ1-1,14,.,few,TRBV5-6
TGCAGCGGGGACAACAATGAGCAGTTCTTC,CSGDNNEQFF,TRBJ2-1,10,.,.,TRBV29-1
TGTGCCAGCAGCCAAGATTCGAACAGAATTGGCTACACCTTC,CASSQDSNRIGYTF,TRBJ1-2,14,.,.,TRBV14
TGTGCCAGCAGCCCTCGCGGAGGGGGGGCTATTGAGCAGTTCTTC,CASSPRGGGAIEQFF,TRBJ2-1,15,.,.,TRBV7-2
TGTGCCAGCAGACCTAGCGGGAGTTCGGTGCGTGAGCAGTTCTTC,CASRPSGSSVREQFF,TRBJ2-1,15,TRBD2,.,TRBV6-5
TGCGCCAGCAGCCCCCGGGACATCTCTGAAAAACTGTTTTTT,CASSPRDISEKLFF,TRBJ1-4,14,.,.,TRBV4-1
TGCGCCAGCAGCTTGATGCCAGCGGAAGGCCTTGAAGCTTTCTTT,CASSLMPAEGLEAFF,TRBJ1-1,15,.,.,TRBV5-1
TGTGCCAGCAGCGACCGGGACAGTCCTATCGAGCAGTTCTTC,CASSDRDSPIEQFF,TRBJ2-1,14,TRBD1,.,TRBV9